This T cell receptor (beta chain) is from a study of CD8 T cells in Susac syndrome. Germline V gene data show CDR1 as SGHAT and CDR2 as FQNNGV. There are 16 residues in the CDR3. The ends lost 5 bases at V and 1 base at J; junction bases unmatched: 6. High-throughput TCR beta sequencing covered peripheral CD8+ and CD4+ T cells. An amount of RNA that ranged from roughly 0.5 to 1 ug was reverse transcribed with random hexamers. Across 54 Vbeta and 13 Jbeta, immunoSEQ multiplex PCR amplified TCR beta CDR3. TCRdb analysed the immunoSEQ multiplex PCR reads with MiXCR anew, one entry per CDR3 protein. The sample lists 150,000 to 200,000 distinct CDR3 sequences, approximately 95% occurring once.

The sequenced material came from CD8+ T cells from PBMCs. The sequence was collected from a human donor with multiple sclerosis. The rearrangement links TRBV11-2 to TRBJ2-5; 11 bases agree with TRBD2. The CDR3 protein is CASSARLAGIQETQYF. CDR3 coding DNA: TGTGCCAGCAGCGCCAGACTAGCGGGGATCCAAGAGACCCAGTACTTC.